The 15 T cell receptor beta chains given below trace back to one sample, sequenced in a study of T-cell reconstitution after alpha-beta-depleted transplantation in children. Preparation of the TCRbeta library was carried out with unique molecular identifiers. TCRdb used MiXCR to reprocess the PCR reads, holding one entry per CDR3 protein. The table has 640,000 or so distinct CDR3 sequences, around 16% seen once; the top ten hold over 0.95%. The sample here was PBMCs from the stem cell graft donor, taken from the stem cell graft. All receptors derive from a human donor who donated a stem cell graft to a child with acute myeloid leukemia.

Only a few counts were recorded for this clonotype. V usage is TRBV4-1 and J usage is TRBJ2-6, with D perhaps TRBD1 or TRBD2 (5 bases each). Deletions cut 1 base from V and 0 bases from J, with 10 bases between. The germline CDR1 and CDR2 sequences are MGHRA and YSYEKL. The CDR3 sequence is 17 residues long. CDR3 nucleotide sequence: TGCGCCAGCAGCCAAGGAGGGGCGTTCTCTGGGGCCAACGTCCTGACTTTC. Translation gives CASSQGGAFSGANVLTF.

The chain has TRBV29-1 and TRBJ2-2, with 8 bases aligning to TRBD2. CDR1 and CDR2 (germline): SQVTM, ANQGSEA. This CDR3 region has 14 residues. The V gene end was trimmed by 3 bases and the J gene end by 7 bases; junction bases not matched to a gene: 7. The CDR3: CSVDPGGAGGELFF. CDR3 sequence (DNA): TGCAGCGTTGACCCCGGGGGGGCTGGCGGGGAGCTGTTTTTT.

V usage is TRBV7-3 and J usage is TRBJ1-1; D possibly corresponds to TRBD1 (6 bases). The V gene lost 5 bases and the J gene lost 1 base, with 8 bases spanning the gap. Per the germline V gene, CDR1 is SGHTA and CDR2 is FQGTGA. The length of the CDR3 is 13 residues. CDR3 sequence reads: CASSKQGNTEAFF. In nucleotides, the CDR3 is TGTGCCAGCAGCAAACAGGGGAACACTGAAGCTTTCTTT.

This chain links TRBV10-3 with TRBJ2-1; D gene ambiguous. The CDR3 has 13 residues. Per the germline V gene, CDR1 is ENHRY and CDR2 is SYGVKD. Trimming pared 5 bases from V and 6 bases from J, leaving 11 bases between. CDR3 DNA: TGTGCCATCAGTCCAGGTACCCCCAATGAGCAGTTCTTC. Its translation: CAISPGTPNEQFF.

The table lists this clonotype with many counts. The V and J genes are TRBV15 and TRBJ2-5; 7 bases line up with TRBD1. The CDR3 is 13 amino acids. CDR1 is LNHNV and CDR2 is YYDKDF in the germline V gene (reference sequence). Trimming took 6 bases from V and 5 from J; bases not matched to a gene: 6. CDR3 sequence reads: CATRRQGDETQYF. The CDR3 bases are TGTGCCACCAGGAGACAGGGAGATGAGACCCAGTACTTC.

The chain recombines TRBV7-2 with TRBJ2-1, with 7 nucleotides matching TRBD2. With V trimmed by 2 bases and J by 10 bases, 5 bases remained unmatched. CDR1 and CDR2 (germline): SGHTA, FQGNSA. The CDR3 covers 13 residues. The CDR3 spells CASSLQTSREQFF. The CDR3 nucleotides read TGTGCCAGCAGCTTACAGACTAGCAGGGAGCAGTTCTTC.

This clonotype has ten or more counts. The V gene is TRBV20-1, the J gene TRBJ1-2; D is possibly TRBD1 (6 bases). CDR3 size: 14 residues. Trimming removed 0 bases at V and 3 bases at J, with 11 bases between. The germline CDR1 and CDR2 sequences are DFQATT and SNEGSKA (reference sequence). The CDR3 protein is CSAREGGLYYGYTF. Here the CDR3 DNA reads TGCAGTGCTAGAGAGGGGGGGCTGTACTATGGCTACACCTTC.

V gene TRBV12-3 or TRBV12-4 combines with J gene TRBJ1-1; 7 bases match TRBD1. This CDR3 has 14 residues. Unmatched junction bases numbered 5, after V lost 6 bases and J lost 1 base. CDR3 loop: CASSRQGSNTEAFF. The CDR3 region has the DNA TGTGCCAGCAGCCGACAGGGTTCGAACACTGAAGCTTTCTTT.

This clonotype was recorded a few times. The chain joins TRBV20-1 to TRBJ1-5, with no clear D. The CDR3 length is 16 residues. Germline V gene lookup returns CDR1 DFQATT and CDR2 SNEGSKA (reference sequence). Deletions cut 1 base from V and 2 bases from J, with 15 bases between. In DNA, the CDR3 is TGCAGTGCTAGAGTTAGGCCGACCTCGGGCAATCAGCCCCAGCATTTT. Translating it yields CSARVRPTSGNQPQHF.

This clonotype was picked up many times. The V call is TRBV20-1, the J call TRBJ2-1; D is unresolved. V lost 0 bases, J lost 1 base, and 7 bases lay in between. The germline V gene encodes CDR1 DFQATT and CDR2 SNEGSKA (reference sequence). This CDR3 region has 14 residues. The CDR3 sequence is CSARDVESYNEQFF. The CDR3 nucleotides are TGCAGTGCTAGAGACGTGGAGTCCTACAATGAGCAGTTCTTC.

This clonotype was seen ten or more times. DNA for the CDR3: TGTGCCAGCAGTTTCGGAGGGCTTGAAGCTTTCTTT. This translates into CASSFGGLEAFF. The V call is TRBV12-3 or TRBV12-4, the J call TRBJ1-1, with D unclear. The CDR3 has 12 residues. V lost 3 bases to trimming and J lost 7 bases, with 9 bases between them.

The sample holds many counts of this clonotype. The rearrangement uses TRBV7-2 and TRBJ2-5; maybe TRBD1 (6 bases). The V end lost 2 bases, the J end lost 0 bases, and 7 bases lay between the germline ends. Germline CDR1 and CDR2: SGHTA and FQGNSA. The CDR3 extends over 14 amino acids. CDR3: CASSLRTDQETQYF. For the CDR3, the DNA is TGTGCCAGCAGCTTACGGACAGACCAAGAGACCCAGTACTTC. Full variable domain (missing parts from reference TRBV7-2 and TRBJ2-5): GAGVSQSPSNKVTEKGKDVELRCDPISGHTALYWYRQSLGQGLEFLIYFQGNSAPDKSGLPSDRFSAERTGGSVSTLTIQRTQQEDSAVYLCASSLRTDQETQYFGPGTRLLVL.

This clonotype showed up many times. The chain uses TRBV4-3 and TRBJ1-4; weak D call: TRBD1 (5 bases). The V end lost 0 bases, the J end lost 8 bases, and 19 bases lay between the germline ends. The CDR3 covers 17 residues. Germline CDR1 is LGHNA and CDR2 is YSLEER. The CDR3 is CASSQDFGGRVGEKLFF. In DNA form, the CDR3 reads TGCGCCAGCAGCCAAGATTTTGGGGGGAGGGTAGGGGAAAAACTGTTTTTT.

This clonotype was seen at least ten times. The chain couples TRBV29-1 to TRBJ2-7, with TRBD2 identical over 7 bases. Germline V lookup: CDR1 SQVTM, CDR2 ANQGSEA. This CDR3 is built from 16 residues. V was clipped by 3 bases and J by 2 bases; unmatched bases: 13. The DNA of the CDR3 is TGCAGCGTTGAGAACGATCGGGGGGAATCCACCTACGAGCAGTACTTC. Its protein product is CSVENDRGESTYEQYF.

This chain connects TRBV5-1 to TRBJ1-2, with TRBD1 as a possible D gene (6 bases). The CDR3 contains 16 residues. The V end was cut by 1 base, the J end by 5 bases, with 18 bases between. Germline values: CDR1 SGHRS, CDR2 YFSETQ. The CDR3 here is CASSLNPSGGVYGYTF. The DNA of the CDR3 is TGCGCCAGCAGCTTGAATCCTTCCGGGGGCGTGTATGGCTACACCTTC.